A selection of T cell receptor beta chains follows, all from one sample in a study of human T cells and chemical hapten exposure. Using its own MiXCR run on the RACE reads, TCRdb lists one record per CDR3 protein. Of about 140,000 distinct CDR3 sequences listed, approximately 10% are singletons. The sample was whole blood, taken in connection with sensitization to the hapten diphenylcyclopropenone (DPC). These receptor sequences come from a woman aged 50 to 65 with alopecia areata. Some clones in this sample may be carry-over from other donors' samples. Each CDR3 is given with its conserved first and last residue. The D gene is left open where the match is weak. The listing skips clone size in some rows; elsewhere it reads once, few, many or a size class.

clone size,J gene,V gene,D gene,CDR3 DNA,CDR3 protein
few,TRBJ1-4,TRBV20-1,-,TGCAGTGCCGGACAGCAGAAAAATGAAAAACTGTTTTTT,CSAGQQKNEKLFF
many,TRBJ2-5,TRBV24-1,TRBD1,TGTGCCACCAGTGTCCCGGGACAGGGGAACCTCCAAGAGACCCAGTACTTC,CATSVPGQGNLQETQYF
many,TRBJ1-1,TRBV6-6,-,TGTGCCAGCAGCATTGACAGGAACACTGAAGCTTTCTTT,CASSIDRNTEAFF
few,TRBJ1-2,TRBV14,-,TGTGCCAGCAGCCTGGGGCCCGGAGGAGGCTACACCTTC,CASSLGPGGGYTF
-,TRBJ1-1,TRBV15,-,TGTGCCACCAGCAGACGTCTTAGTCGATTCACTGAAGCTTTCTTT,CATSRRLSRFTEAFF
-,TRBJ2-2,TRBV20-1,TRBD2,TGCAGTGCTAGGCCCCTGGCTAGCGGGAGGGTTGGGACCGGGGAGCTGTTTTTT,CSARPLASGRVGTGELFF
-,TRBJ2-3,TRBV18,TRBD2,TGTGCCAGCTCACTCATAGCGGGGATGGGGCCAGATACGCAGTATTTT,CASSLIAGMGPDTQYF
-,TRBJ1-2,TRBV11-2,-,TGTGCCATCGGGGACTACTATGGCTACACCTTC,CAIGDYYGYTF
-,TRBJ1-1,TRBV3-1,-,TGTGCCAGCAAAGTCCAGGGACACCCCACTGAAGCTTTCTTT,CASKVQGHPTEAFF
-,TRBJ2-2,TRBV5-4,-,TGTGCCAGCAGCCACATAATGGGAGGCGGGGAGCTGTTTTTT,CASSHIMGGGELFF
once,TRBJ2-5,TRBV29-1,-,TGCAGCGTTGAGGTCCCAGGCAAGGCGGAGACCCAGTACTTC,CSVEVPGKAETQYF
few,TRBJ2-7,TRBV3-1,TRBD2,TGTGCCAGCAGCCAACTAGCGGGAGGGCCTAACGAGCAGTACTTC,CASSQLAGGPNEQYF
-,TRBJ1-4,TRBV9,-,TGTGCCAGCAGCGTAGCTCAGGGACTCGGGGAAAAACTGTTTTTT,CASSVAQGLGEKLFF
-,TRBJ1-5,TRBV3-1,-,TGTGCCAGCAGCCAAGACCAGTCCTTCCAGCCCCAGCATTTT,CASSQDQSFQPQHF
-,TRBJ2-7,TRBV20-1,-,TGCAGTGCTAGGCTAGAGTACGAGCAGTACTTC,CSARLEYEQYF
-,TRBJ2-7,TRBV20-1,TRBD2,TGCAGTGCCTACACTGGACTAGCAACCTACGAGCAGTACTTC,CSAYTGLATYEQYF
many,TRBJ2-5,TRBV24-1,-,TGTGCCACCAGAGAGACGGGGACGGAGACCCAGTACTTC,CATRETGTETQYF
many,TRBJ2-1,TRBV11-2,TRBD1,TGTGCCAGCAGCCAAGCTGTAATGGGACAGGTCCCGAGCTCCTACAATGAGCAGTTCTTC,CASSQAVMGQVPSSYNEQFF
-,TRBJ2-1,TRBV2,-,TGTGCCAGCAGCGGACCTCCCGGGTACAATGAGCAGTTCTTC,CASSGPPGYNEQFF
few,TRBJ2-5,TRBV5-1,TRBD2,TGCGCCAGCAGCCGATCTAGCGGGTGGGACCAAGAGACCCAGTACTTC,CASSRSSGWDQETQYF
many,TRBJ2-7,TRBV30,-,TGTGCCTGGAGTGTATTAGAGGGGTTCGCCTACGAGCAGTACTTC,CAWSVLEGFAYEQYF
-,TRBJ2-5,TRBV7-3,-,TGTGCCAGCAGCTTGGGGGCGAAAGAGACCCAGTACTTC,CASSLGAKETQYF
few,TRBJ2-2,TRBV7-2,TRBD2,TGTGCCAGCAGCCCTCCTAGCGGGAGGGCCGGCGGGGAGCTGTTTTTT,CASSPPSGRAGGELFF
-,TRBJ2-7,TRBV25-1,TRBD1,TGTGCCAGCAGTGGGTCCGGGACAGGGGGCTACGAGCAGTACTTC,CASSGSGTGGYEQYF
-,TRBJ2-7,TRBV7-2,-,TGTGCCAGCAGCTCGGACGGATTCTACGAGCAGTACTTC,CASSSDGFYEQYF
few,TRBJ2-7,TRBV20-1,-,TGCAGTGCTAGAGCGGGATCCTACGAGCAGTACTTC,CSARAGSYEQYF
few,TRBJ2-7,TRBV29-1,TRBD1,TGCAGCGTTACCAGGACAGGTTCCTACGAGCAGTACTTC,CSVTRTGSYEQYF
-,TRBJ2-7,TRBV28,TRBD2,TGTGCCAGCAGTTCACTAGCGGGAGTTTACGAGCAGTACTTC,CASSSLAGVYEQYF
few,TRBJ1-3,TRBV11-3,-,TGTGCCAGCAGCTCCCTTAGGATCACTGGAAACACCATATATTTT,CASSSLRITGNTIYF
few,TRBJ2-7,TRBV27,TRBD2,TGTGCCAGCATGCCTAGCGGCAGTCCCCTCCGGAACGAGCAGTACTTC,CASMPSGSPLRNEQYF
many,TRBJ2-7,TRBV10-3,TRBD2,TGTGCCATCATGAAGTCCGGGACTAGCGGGACCTACGAGCAGTACTTC,CAIMKSGTSGTYEQYF
few,TRBJ2-5,TRBV5-4,-,TGTGCCAGCAGCTTGTGGCCTAGCGAAGAGACCCAGTACTTC,CASSLWPSEETQYF
-,TRBJ2-5,TRBV20-1,-,TGCAGTGCTAGCGGGGGCGACCGACAAGAGACCCAGTACTTC,CSASGGDRQETQYF
-,TRBJ2-2,TRBV5-1,-,TGCGTCAGCAGCTTGGAGGGCGCGAACACCGGGGAGCTGTTTTTT,CVSSLEGANTGELFF
-,TRBJ1-6,TRBV6-1,TRBD1,TGTGCCAGCAGTGACCCGACAGGGATGGATTCACCCCTCCACTTT,CASSDPTGMDSPLHF
many,TRBJ2-1,TRBV6-2/TRBV6-3,-,TGTGCCAGCAGTACACGAAAGGGGGGAGGGAGCTCCTACAATGAGCAGTTCTTC,CASSTRKGGGSSYNEQFF
-,TRBJ1-2,TRBV25-1,-,TGTGCCAGCAGTGGAATACTGGGGGCTGGCTACACCTTC,CASSGILGAGYTF
-,TRBJ2-5,TRBV7-2,-,TGTGCCAGCAGCTTAGCGCAGGAAGTGGCCCAGTACTTC,CASSLAQEVAQYF
once,TRBJ1-2,TRBV5-5,-,TGTGCCAGCAGCTCCTTTACTAGGGATGGCTACACCTTC,CASSSFTRDGYTF
few,TRBJ2-6,TRBV30,TRBD1,TGTGCCTGGAGTGGGGGACAGGCTATAGGGGCCAACGTCCTGACTTTC,CAWSGGQAIGANVLTF
many,TRBJ2-1,TRBV10-1,-,TGCGCCAGCAGTGAAGGTGGCAGCTCCTACAATGAGCAGTTCTTC,CASSEGGSSYNEQFF
few,TRBJ2-1,TRBV6-2/TRBV6-3,TRBD2,TGTGCCAGCAGTTACTCCGGACTAGCGGGGAGACAGTTCTTC,CASSYSGLAGRQFF
-,TRBJ1-4,TRBV1,-,TGCACCAACAGCCAAGAGGACAGGGATGAAAAACTGTTTTTT,CTNSQEDRDEKLFF
-,TRBJ2-7,TRBV6-6,-,TGTGCCAGCAGTTACAATGGGGGCGAGGGCTACGAGCAGTACTTC,CASSYNGGEGYEQYF
-,TRBJ1-2,TRBV7-2,TRBD1,TGTGCCAGCAGCTTCAGACAGGGCAAGGGCCTTAGCTTC,CASSFRQGKGLSF
-,TRBJ2-3,TRBV7-8,-,TGTGCCAGCAGCTCCTGGACGGTTCGCACAGATACGCAGTATTTT,CASSSWTVRTDTQYF
few,TRBJ2-1,TRBV20-1,TRBD2,TGCAGTGCTAGGAGCGGGAGGGCGGTGAATGAGCAGTTCTTC,CSARSGRAVNEQFF
-,TRBJ1-1,TRBV3-1,-,TGTGCCAGCAGCTATGGGACATCGAACACTGAAGCTTTCTTT,CASSYGTSNTEAFF
many,TRBJ2-2,TRBV30,TRBD2,TGTGCCTGGAGTGTACCGGGACTAGCTCACACCGGGGAGCTGTTTTTT,CAWSVPGLAHTGELFF
few,TRBJ1-2,TRBV7-2,TRBD1,TGTGCCAGCAGCCGACAGGGGAAACTCGATGGCTACACCTTC,CASSRQGKLDGYTF
few,TRBJ1-5,TRBV20-1,TRBD1,TGCAGTGCTACTCCGGGACAGGGGGTTCAGCCCCAGCATTTT,CSATPGQGVQPQHF
-,TRBJ2-3,TRBV2,-,TGTGCCAGCAGGAGGACTACAACAAGGACAGATACGCAGTATTTT,CASRRTTTRTDTQYF
few,TRBJ2-2,TRBV29-1,-,TGCAGCGCCGAGAGGGACTTCGGGGGGGAGCTGTTTTTT,CSAERDFGGELFF
-,TRBJ2-1,TRBV9,TRBD2,TGTGCCAGCAGCGTAGGACTAGCGGGGAACAATGAGCAGTTCTTC,CASSVGLAGNNEQFF
-,TRBJ1-6,TRBV7-9,-,TGTGCCAGCAGCTTAGAGGGAGACCATTCACCCCTCCACTTT,CASSLEGDHSPLHF
many,TRBJ1-5,TRBV6-1,-,TGTGCCAGCAGTGAGGCCAAACAGGTTAGCAATCAGCCCCAGCATTTT,CASSEAKQVSNQPQHF
-,TRBJ2-5,TRBV28,-,TGTGCCGGCAGTTCCGGGGTTGGGACCCAGTACTTC,CAGSSGVGTQYF
many,TRBJ2-6,TRBV3-1,TRBD1,TGTGCCAGCAGCCAAGTTACAGGGGGGACCAACGTCCTGACTTTC,CASSQVTGGTNVLTF
-,TRBJ2-7,TRBV14,-,TGTGCCAGCAGCCAAGAACTGGGCTCCTACGAGCAGTACTTC,CASSQELGSYEQYF
few,TRBJ2-2,TRBV6-5,-,TGTGCCAGCAGTTATCCCTCGCGGGGAAAGGCCGTGGAGCTGTTTTTT,CASSYPSRGKAVELFF